These T cell receptor beta chains were read from a single sample in a study of T cells after yellow fever vaccination. From the 5' RACE reads, TCRdb called clonotypes with MiXCR, one entry per CDR3 protein. The table lists 250,000 to 400,000 distinct CDR3 sequences, about 4.5% of them singletons. Specimen: PBMCs, collected 15 days after the yellow fever booster vaccination. The receptors shown here come from a man between 18 and 29 years old who received the YFV17D yellow fever vaccine. Both conserved end residues are part of each CDR3. D genes are given only for firm matches. Only part of the rows carry a size: once, few, many, or a class if the clone is expanded.

DNA	CDR3	V	J	size	D
TGTGCCAGCAGCAACACCGGGACAGGGTCCTACAATGAGCAGTTCTTC	CASSNTGTGSYNEQFF	TRBV5-5	TRBJ2-1	many	TRBD1
TGTGCCACCAGTGAGTCCCGCGCGCGGGCTAACAATGAGCAGTTCTTC	CATSESRARANNEQFF	TRBV24-1	TRBJ2-1	few	NA
TGTGCCAGCAGTTTGGCTACCGGCACAGATACGCAGTATTTT	CASSLATGTDTQYF	TRBV27	TRBJ2-3	many	NA
TGCGCCAGCACGCCGGACAGGACGAACACCGGGGAGCTGTTTTTT	CASTPDRTNTGELFF	TRBV5-1	TRBJ2-2	few	TRBD1
TGTGCCAGCAGCACTACGGCAGATACGCAGTATTTT	CASSTTADTQYF	TRBV7-2	TRBJ2-3	few	NA
TGTGCCAGCAGTTTAACGGGTATCCGGAGCAATCAGCCCCAGCATTTT	CASSLTGIRSNQPQHF	TRBV28	TRBJ1-5	many	NA
TGTGCCAGCAGCTTGTGGACAGATACGCAGTATTTT	CASSLWTDTQYF	TRBV5-6	TRBJ2-3	many	NA
TGTGCCAGCAGCTTAGGGCGGGGGATACAATCTAGCACAGATACGCAGTATTTT	CASSLGRGIQSSTDTQYF	TRBV7-2	TRBJ2-3	NA	TRBD2
TGTGCCAGCAGCCAAATAGCGGGGGGCCTACTATACAATGAGCAGTTCTTC	CASSQIAGGLLYNEQFF	TRBV7-2	TRBJ2-1	many	TRBD2
TGCGCCAGTAAGGGACAGGATAATTCACCCCTCCACTTT	CASKGQDNSPLHF	TRBV5-1	TRBJ1-6	many	TRBD1
TGCAGCGTTGGGGATACATCCTACGAGCAGTACTTC	CSVGDTSYEQYF	TRBV29-1	TRBJ2-7	many	NA
TGCGCCAGCAGCTTGGGAGGATATCAAGGCTCCTATAATTCACCCCTCCACTTT	CASSLGGYQGSYNSPLHF	TRBV5-1	TRBJ1-6	NA	NA
TGTGCCAGCGGAGTCGGCGCCAGCAATCAGCCCCAGCATTTT	CASGVGASNQPQHF	TRBV12-3/TRBV12-4	TRBJ1-5	many	NA
TGCGCCAGCAGCTTGAGTATAGACGGCACTGAAGCTTTCTTT	CASSLSIDGTEAFF	TRBV5-1	TRBJ1-1	many	NA
TGTGCCAGCAGTTACTCTGGGAGCGAAAAACTGTTTTTT	CASSYSGSEKLFF	TRBV6-5	TRBJ1-4	many	NA
TGTGCCAGCTCACCGTCGGGGACAGAATATGGCTACACCTTC	CASSPSGTEYGYTF	TRBV18	TRBJ1-2	NA	TRBD1
TGTGCCAGCAGCGTAGGTGCAGCCATGAACACTGAAGCTTTCTTT	CASSVGAAMNTEAFF	TRBV9	TRBJ1-1	NA	NA
TGTGCCAGCAGTTCCTCCATATATGAGCAGTTCTTC	CASSSSIYEQFF	TRBV6-5	TRBJ2-1	NA	NA
TGCAGTGCTAGTCGGCAAACCGGGACTAGCGGTTACAATGAGCAGTTCTTC	CSASRQTGTSGYNEQFF	TRBV20-1	TRBJ2-1	many	TRBD2
TGCGCCAGCAGCCAATCCGGACAGGGGGCAGACAATGAGCAGTTCTTC	CASSQSGQGADNEQFF	TRBV4-3	TRBJ2-1	NA	TRBD1
TGTGCCAGCAGCCAAACCCGACAGGCCAATTCACCCCTCCACTTT	CASSQTRQANSPLHF	TRBV12-3/TRBV12-4	TRBJ1-6	many	NA
TGTGCCAGCAGTTCTGGGGCCAGGTCCACTGAAGCTTTCTTT	CASSSGARSTEAFF	TRBV28	TRBJ1-1	few	NA
TGTGCCAGCAGCAAAACCCACGGAGGAACCTACGAGCAGTACTTC	CASSKTHGGTYEQYF	TRBV12-3/TRBV12-4	TRBJ2-7	many	NA
TGTGCCAGCAGCCCGGGACCGAAAAAGGGCAATGAGCAGTTCTTC	CASSPGPKKGNEQFF	TRBV13	TRBJ2-1	NA	NA
TGCAGTGCCAAACCCGGGGCCTCTGGAAACACCATATATTTT	CSAKPGASGNTIYF	TRBV20-1	TRBJ1-3	NA	NA
TGTGCCAGCAGTAGCGGGGGGGTTGACACCGGGGAGCTGTTTTTT	CASSSGGVDTGELFF	TRBV9	TRBJ2-2	few	TRBD2
TGTGCCAGCAGCTTACCAGGCTGGGGTTTCGCTTTCTTT	CASSLPGWGFAFF	TRBV7-2	TRBJ1-1	many	NA
TGCAGTGCTAGACCCCTAGGGCAGGGACAAGAGACCCAGTACTTC	CSARPLGQGQETQYF	TRBV20-1	TRBJ2-5	NA	NA
TGTGCCTCTAAGGGGCAGGGGGTACCGCCAGAAGCTTTCTTT	CASKGQGVPPEAFF	TRBV7-9	TRBJ1-1	NA	TRBD1
TGTGCCAGCAGCCAAGACCAGGGGCGGAGCAATCAGCCCCAGCATTTT	CASSQDQGRSNQPQHF	TRBV4-2	TRBJ1-5	NA	NA
TGTGCCATCAGTGAGTCAGCGTCTATAAGGTTCTCTGGAAACACCATATATTTT	CAISESASIRFSGNTIYF	TRBV10-3	TRBJ1-3	NA	NA
TGTGCCAGCAGTTCGATCACTGAAGCTTTCTTT	CASSSITEAFF	TRBV12-3/TRBV12-4	TRBJ1-1	NA	NA
TGTGCCAGCCGGGGATCGGTGGCCAAAAACATTCAGTACTTC	CASRGSVAKNIQYF	TRBV6-2/TRBV6-3	TRBJ2-4	many	NA
TGTGCCAGCAGCAACAGGGGCACAGATACGCAGTATTTT	CASSNRGTDTQYF	TRBV6-4	TRBJ2-3	many	NA
TGTGCCAGCAGCTTAGTGGGAGGTGCTGGTCAGCCCCAGCATTTT	CASSLVGGAGQPQHF	TRBV7-6	TRBJ1-5	NA	NA
TGTGCCAGCAGCTTAGTGGACAGCTATGGCTACACCTTC	CASSLVDSYGYTF	TRBV7-9	TRBJ1-2	many	NA
TGTGCCAGCAGATTAGGTCCCGACGATGAGCAGTTCTTC	CASRLGPDDEQFF	TRBV7-9	TRBJ2-1	few	NA
TGCGCCAGCAGCACGGGGACAGGGGGGACTGAAGCTTTCTTT	CASSTGTGGTEAFF	TRBV5-1	TRBJ1-1	many	TRBD1
TGTGCCAGCTCGGGACTAGCGGTGAACGAGCAGTACTTC	CASSGLAVNEQYF	TRBV6-2/TRBV6-3	TRBJ2-7	NA	TRBD2
TGTGCCAGCAGAAGAACCAGGGGGCCCTTGACTGAAGCTTTCTTT	CASRRTRGPLTEAFF	TRBV6-2/TRBV6-3	TRBJ1-1	NA	TRBD1
TGCAGTGCTTACGCGGGACAGGGGGGTGGCAATCAGCCCCAGCATTTT	CSAYAGQGGGNQPQHF	TRBV20-1	TRBJ1-5	few	TRBD1
TGTGCCAGCAGTAGTGGGTGGGCGAACTGTGGCTACACCTTC	CASSSGWANCGYTF	TRBV6-5	TRBJ1-2	few	NA